This T cell receptor (beta chain) came from a study of blood T cell repertoires in COVID-19. Study in general: The analysed material was cDNA or gDNA that came from T cells, B-cell-depleted T cells, or PBMCs.

Original processing methods: It was from reference gene primer amplification that nucleated cell counts were estimated. Produced via immunoSEQ multiplex PCR; TCRdb's table is partial and in-frame only. The V and J calls and clone size are taken from that table; D and trimming were inferred from the DNA. The sample includes 150,000 to 200,000 clones, about 77% of them seen just once. CDR1 and CDR2 from the germline V gene are SGHRS and YFSETQ. This CDR3 spans 15 amino acids. J was trimmed by 4 bases and V by 4 bases; bases with no gene match: 6. The chain uses TRBV5-1 and TRBJ2-1; 9 bases are a match to TRBD1. The receptor comes from an elderly woman with active or convalescent COVID-19. The sample taken for sequencing was peripheral blood. The CDR3 spells CASSRQGGAYNEQFF. In DNA form, the CDR3 reads TGCGCCAGCAGCCGACAGGGGGGAGCGTACAATGAGCAGTTCTTC.